This T cell receptor (beta chain) appears in the sequencing data of a study of blood T cell repertoires in COVID-19. Study-wide context: In each case, the material was cDNA or gDNA derived from T cells, B-cell-depleted T cells, or PBMCs.

Clones were read by immunoSEQ multiplex PCR, and TCRdb kept only the in-frame ones, dropping some. The profile shows some 200,000 clones, about 85% of them singletons. The CDR3 has 16 residues. Germline V CDR1 and CDR2: LGHDT, YNNKEL (reference sequence). Comment on this clone: The junction shows a germline mismatch at one end, possibly a read error.

Sequenced material: peripheral blood. This sequence was found in a woman aged 80 or over with acute or convalescent COVID-19. The genes are TRBV3-1 (or the pseudogene TRBV3-2) and TRBJ2-2; 7 positions agree with TRBD2. The CDR3 is CASSPGRSGNAGELFF. In DNA, the CDR3 is TGTGCCAGCAGCCCCGGGAGGTCAGGGAACGCCGGGGAGCTGTTTTTT.